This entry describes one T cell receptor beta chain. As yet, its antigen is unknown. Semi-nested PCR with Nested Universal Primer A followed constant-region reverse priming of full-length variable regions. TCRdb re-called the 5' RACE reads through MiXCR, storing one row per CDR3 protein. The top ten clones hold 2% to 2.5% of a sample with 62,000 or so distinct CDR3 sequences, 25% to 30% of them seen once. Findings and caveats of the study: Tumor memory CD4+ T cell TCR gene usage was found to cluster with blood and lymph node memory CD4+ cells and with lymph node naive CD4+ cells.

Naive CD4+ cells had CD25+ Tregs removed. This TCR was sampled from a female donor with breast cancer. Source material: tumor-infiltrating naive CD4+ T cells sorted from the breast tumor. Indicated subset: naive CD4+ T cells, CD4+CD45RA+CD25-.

For the CDR3, the DNA is TGCGCCAGCAGCCAAGAACGGGAGGGAATATACGAGCAGTACTTC. It codes for CASSQEREGIYEQYF. This sequence joins TRBV4-1 and TRBJ2-7; 8 bases line up with TRBD2. V trimming: 0 bases; J trimming: 4 bases; junction bases outside the gene matches: 5. Germline values: CDR1 MGHRA, CDR2 YSYEKL. CDR3 length equals 15 residues.